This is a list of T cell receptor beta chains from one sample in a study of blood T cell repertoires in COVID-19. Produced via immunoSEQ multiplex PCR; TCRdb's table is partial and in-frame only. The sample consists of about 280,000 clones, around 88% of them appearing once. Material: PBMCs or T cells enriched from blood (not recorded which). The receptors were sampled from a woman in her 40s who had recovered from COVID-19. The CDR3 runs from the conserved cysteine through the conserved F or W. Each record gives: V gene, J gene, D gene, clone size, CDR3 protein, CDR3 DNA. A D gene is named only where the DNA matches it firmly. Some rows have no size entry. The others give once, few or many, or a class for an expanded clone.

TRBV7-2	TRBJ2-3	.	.	CASSLDPPGLADTQYF	TGTGCCAGCAGCTTAGACCCCCCGGGTTTGGCAGATACGCAGTATTTT
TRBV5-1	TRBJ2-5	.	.	CASSYLLTGEGEETQYF	TGCGCCAGCAGCTACCTATTGACAGGGGAGGGAGAAGAGACCCAGTACTTC
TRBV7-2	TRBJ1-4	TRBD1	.	CASSDDRGHEKLFF	TGTGCCAGCAGCGACGACAGGGGTCATGAAAAACTGTTTTTT
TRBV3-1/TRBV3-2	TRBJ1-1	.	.	CASSQSTVNTEAFF	TGTGCCAGCAGCCAAAGTACAGTTAACACTGAAGCTTTCTTT
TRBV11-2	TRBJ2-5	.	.	CASSFSNQETQYF	TGTGCCAGCAGCTTTTCAAACCAAGAGACCCAGTACTTC
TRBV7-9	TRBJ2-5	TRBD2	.	CASSWGTSGRGSETQYF	TGTGCCAGCAGCTGGGGGACTAGCGGGAGAGGATCAGAGACCCAGTACTTC
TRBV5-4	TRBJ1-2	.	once	CASSHQGLRYGYTF	TGTGCCAGCAGCCATCAGGGGCTGCGCTATGGCTACACCTTC
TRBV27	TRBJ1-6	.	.	CASRDSSGWSSPLHF	TGTGCCAGCAGGGACAGTTCCGGGTGGAGTTCACCCCTCCACTTT
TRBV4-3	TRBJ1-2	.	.	CASSPDGVGYGYTF	TGCGCCAGCAGCCCCGACGGGGTAGGGTATGGCTACACCTTC
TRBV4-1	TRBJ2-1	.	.	CASSQIGTKLNNEQFF	TGCGCCAGCAGCCAGATTGGGACAAAGTTAAACAATGAGCAGTTCTTC
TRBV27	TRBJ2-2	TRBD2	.	CASSLRPLAGNTGELFF	TGTGCCAGCAGTTTACGCCCACTAGCGGGAAACACCGGGGAGCTGTTTTTT
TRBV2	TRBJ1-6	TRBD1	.	CASRGQGDSPLHF	TGTGCCAGCAGGGGACAGGGGGATTCACCCCTCCACTTT
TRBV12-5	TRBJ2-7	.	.	CASGPHPLRQARYEQYF	TGTGCTAGTGGTCCCCACCCTTTACGACAGGCACGCTACGAGCAGTACTTC
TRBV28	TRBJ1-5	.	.	CASRGTNQPQHF	TGTGCCAGTCGGGGGACCAATCAGCCCCAGCATTTT
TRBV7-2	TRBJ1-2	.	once	CASSLETRGGAYGYTF	TGTGCCAGCAGCTTAGAGACCAGAGGGGGGGCCTATGGCTACACCTTC
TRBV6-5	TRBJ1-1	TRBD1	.	CASSYQGGGWTEAFF	TGTGCCAGCAGTTACCAGGGGGGCGGGTGGACTGAAGCTTTCTTT
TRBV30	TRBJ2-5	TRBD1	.	CAWSRGGGQETQYF	TGTGCCTGGAGTCGAGGGGGCGGTCAAGAGACCCAGTACTTC
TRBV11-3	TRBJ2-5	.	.	CASSLGGGETQYF	TGTGCCAGCAGCTTAGGCGGTGGGGAGACCCAGTACTTC
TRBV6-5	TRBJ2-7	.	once	CATRDFSSYEQYF	TGTGCCACCCGGGACTTCAGCTCCTACGAGCAGTACTTC
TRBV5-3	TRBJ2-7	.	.	CARSLWTGSPYEQYF	TGTGCCAGAAGCTTGTGGACTGGGTCCCCCTACGAGCAGTACTTC
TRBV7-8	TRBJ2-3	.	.	CASIPRGAPIDTQYF	TGTGCCAGCATCCCCCGCGGAGCTCCCATAGATACGCAGTATTTT
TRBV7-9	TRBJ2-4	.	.	CASSLMGDIQYF	TGTGCCAGCAGCTTAATGGGCGACATTCAGTACTTC
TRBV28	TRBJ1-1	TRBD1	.	CASSLGGQGATEAFF	TGTGCCAGCAGTTTAGGCGGACAGGGGGCAACTGAAGCTTTCTTT
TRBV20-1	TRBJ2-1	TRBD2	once	CSASSGTSGSREQFF	TGCAGTGCAAGTTCCGGGACTAGCGGGAGTCGGGAGCAGTTCTTC
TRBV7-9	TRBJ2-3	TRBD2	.	CASSLNSGATQYF	TGTGCCAGCAGCCTCAATAGCGGGGCTACGCAGTATTTT
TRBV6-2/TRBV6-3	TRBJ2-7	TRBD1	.	CASSYNRGSLDGQYF	TGTGCCAGCAGTTACAACAGGGGCTCCCTCGACGGGCAGTACTTC